These 8 T cell receptor beta chains share one sample of origin, sequenced in a study of cytomegalovirus exposure and HLA in healthy donors. The study ran its PCR with 60 Vbeta and 13 Jbeta primers. This table comes from immunoSEQ multiplex PCR, and its TCRdb copy is limited to in-frame clones, with some not included. The sample has around 150,000 clones, approximately 75% seen once. Sequencing was performed on PBMCs. These receptors were taken from a man aged 30 to 45 in good health and CMV-seropositive.

The rearrangement uses TRBV28 and TRBJ1-2, with 8 bases that match TRBD1. This CDR3 is built from 14 residues. V trimming: 6 bases; J trimming: 2 bases; junction bases outside the gene matches: 5. Germline CDR1 and CDR2: MDHEN and SYDVKM. CDR3 in amino acids: CASRLTGANYGYTF. DNA of the CDR3: TGTGCCAGCAGGTTGACAGGGGCGAACTATGGCTACACCTTC.

The chain combines TRBV27 with TRBJ2-5; D is undetermined. The CDR3 runs to 14 residues. Trimming shortened V by 5 bases and J by 3 bases, and 13 bases separated the two germline ends. Germline V gives CDR1 MNHEY, CDR2 SMNVEV (reference sequence). The CDR3 spells CASSPWSGEETQYF. Written as DNA, the CDR3 is TGTGCCAGCAGTCCGTGGTCAGGTGAAGAGACCCAGTACTTC.

The chain uses TRBV2 and TRBJ2-1, with 11 nucleotides matching TRBD2. V lost 1 base and J lost 1; bases outside the gene matches: 3. Germline V gene data show CDR1 as SNHLY and CDR2 as FYNNEI. This CDR3 has 17 residues. This CDR3 is CASSEGRLAGSYNEQFF. CDR3 nucleotides: TGTGCCAGCAGTGAAGGTCGACTAGCGGGATCCTACAATGAGCAGTTCTTC.

The chain uses TRBV28 and TRBJ2-3; TRBD1 matches at 9 bases. Germline CDR1 is MDHEN and CDR2 is SYDVKM. J lost 1 base, V lost 6 bases, and 2 bases had no gene match. The CDR3 contains 14 residues. The CDR3 coding sequence is TGTGCCAGCAGGAACAGGGGGCGCACAGATACGCAGTATTTT. It specifies CASRNRGRTDTQYF.

The chain employs TRBV7-2 and TRBJ1-1; the D gene is possibly TRBD1 (5 bases). The CDR3 is 17 amino acids. Germline CDR1 SGHTA, CDR2 FQGNSA. The V end lost 2 bases, the J end lost 2 bases, and 18 bases lay between the germline ends. The CDR3 loop reads CASSLFGHGAGNTEAFF. CDR3 DNA: TGTGCCAGCAGCTTATTTGGGCATGGGGCAGGTAACACTGAAGCTTTCTTT.

V usage is TRBV29-1 and J usage is TRBJ2-1; maybe TRBD2 (6 bases). Germline V gene data show CDR1 as SQVTM and CDR2 as ANQGSEA. Trimming removed 7 bases at V and 2 bases at J, with 18 bases between. The CDR3 sequence is 15 residues long. CDR3 region: CSANGRGGAYNEQFF. The DNA of the CDR3 is TGCAGCGCTAACGGGCGGGGAGGTGCCTACAATGAGCAGTTCTTC.

V gene TRBV2 combines with J gene TRBJ2-1, with TRBD1 identical over 7 bases. Germline CDR1 SNHLY, CDR2 FYNNEI. Unmatched junction bases numbered 9, after V lost 6 bases and J lost 7 bases. This CDR3 has 14 residues. The chain's CDR3 is CASRGVRGRNEQFF. In nucleotides, the CDR3 is TGTGCCAGCAGAGGGGTGAGGGGGCGGAATGAGCAGTTCTTC.

The rearrangement links TRBV5-5 to TRBJ2-5, with TRBD1 matching over 7 bases. Trimming removed 0 bases from V and 5 bases from J; junction bases left unmatched: 4. Per germline, CDR1 SGHKS and CDR2 YYEKEE (reference sequence). This CDR3 is 14 amino acids long. CDR3 in amino acids: CASSLEGTVETQYF. DNA for the CDR3: TGTGCCAGCAGCTTGGAAGGGACAGTGGAGACCCAGTACTTC.